This T cell receptor (beta chain) was found in a study of shared clonotypes between healthy human individuals. Turning to the study itself: A donor's plate count was three for CD4 naive and three for CD4 memory; CD8 naive had two and CD8 memory one.

A CD45RA+ naive subset and a CD45RA-negative memory subset were split from CD4+ cells. The assay ran at deep level. Several immunoSEQ plates held equal portions of the genomic DNA taken from each subset. Sequenced by immunoSEQ multiplex PCR; TCRdb stores in-frame clones only, minus some. In the table there are about 2.4 million clones, around 94% of which are singletons. The germline CDR1 and CDR2 sequences are GTSNPN and SVGIG (reference sequence). This CDR3 spans 17 amino acids. V lost 3 bases and J lost 0; bases outside the gene matches: 10. This receptor was obtained from a man between 18 and 29 years old in good health. Material for sequencing was naive CD4+ T cells sorted from blood. Subset reported: CD45RA+ positively selected. This sequence joins TRBV30 and TRBJ2-3; 9 bases agree with TRBD1. The CDR3 sequence: CAWSGQGQGLSTDTQYF. The DNA of the CDR3 is TGTGCCTGGAGCGGACAAGGACAGGGGCTTAGCACAGATACGCAGTATTTT.